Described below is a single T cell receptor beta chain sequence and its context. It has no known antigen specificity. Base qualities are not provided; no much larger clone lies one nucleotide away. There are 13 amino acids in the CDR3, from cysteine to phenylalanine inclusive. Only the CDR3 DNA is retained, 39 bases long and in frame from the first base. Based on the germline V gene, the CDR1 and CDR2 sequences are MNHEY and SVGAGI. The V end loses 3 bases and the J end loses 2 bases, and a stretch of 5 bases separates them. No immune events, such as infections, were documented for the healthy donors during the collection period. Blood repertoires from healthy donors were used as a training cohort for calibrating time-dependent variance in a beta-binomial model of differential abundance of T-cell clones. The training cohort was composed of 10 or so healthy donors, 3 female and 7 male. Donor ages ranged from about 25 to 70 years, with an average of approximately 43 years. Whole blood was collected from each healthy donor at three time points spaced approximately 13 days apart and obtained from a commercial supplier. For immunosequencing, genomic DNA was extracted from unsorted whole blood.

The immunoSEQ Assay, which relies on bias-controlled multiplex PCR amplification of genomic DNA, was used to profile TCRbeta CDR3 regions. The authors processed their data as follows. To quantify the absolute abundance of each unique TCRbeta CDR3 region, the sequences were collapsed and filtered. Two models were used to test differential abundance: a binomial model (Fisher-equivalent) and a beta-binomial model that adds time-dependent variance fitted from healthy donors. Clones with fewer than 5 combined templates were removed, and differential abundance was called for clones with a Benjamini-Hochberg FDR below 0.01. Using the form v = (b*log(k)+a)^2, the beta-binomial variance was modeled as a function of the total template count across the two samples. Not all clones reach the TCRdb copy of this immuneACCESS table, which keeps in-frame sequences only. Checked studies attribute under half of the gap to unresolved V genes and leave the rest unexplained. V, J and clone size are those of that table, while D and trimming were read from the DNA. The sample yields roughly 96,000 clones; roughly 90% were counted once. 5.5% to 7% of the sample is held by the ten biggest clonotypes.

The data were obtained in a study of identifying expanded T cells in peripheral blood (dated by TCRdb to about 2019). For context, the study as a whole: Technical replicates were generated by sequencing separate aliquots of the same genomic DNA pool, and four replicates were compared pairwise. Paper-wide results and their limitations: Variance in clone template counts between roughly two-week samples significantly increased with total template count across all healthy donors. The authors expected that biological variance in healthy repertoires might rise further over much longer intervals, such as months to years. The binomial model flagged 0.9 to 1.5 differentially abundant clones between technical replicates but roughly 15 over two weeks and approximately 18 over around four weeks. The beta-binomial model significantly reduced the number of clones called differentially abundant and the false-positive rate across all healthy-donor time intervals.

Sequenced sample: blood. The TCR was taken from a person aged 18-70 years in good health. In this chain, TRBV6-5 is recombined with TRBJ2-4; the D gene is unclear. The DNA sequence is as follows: TGTGCCAGCAGTTATACATCCAAAAACATTCAGTACTTC. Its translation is CASSYTSKNIQYF.